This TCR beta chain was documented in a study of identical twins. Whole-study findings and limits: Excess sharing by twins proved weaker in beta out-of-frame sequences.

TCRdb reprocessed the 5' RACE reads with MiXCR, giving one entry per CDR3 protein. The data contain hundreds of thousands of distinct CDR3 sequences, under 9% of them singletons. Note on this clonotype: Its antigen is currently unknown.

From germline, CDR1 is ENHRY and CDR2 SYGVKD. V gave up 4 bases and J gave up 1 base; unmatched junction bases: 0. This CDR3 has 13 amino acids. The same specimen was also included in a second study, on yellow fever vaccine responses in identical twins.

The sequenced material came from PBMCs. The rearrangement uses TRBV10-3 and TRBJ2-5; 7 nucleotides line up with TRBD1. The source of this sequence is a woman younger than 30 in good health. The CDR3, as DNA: TGTGCCATCAGTGGGACAGGCCAAGAGACCCAGTACTTC. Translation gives CAISGTGQETQYF.